What follows is one TCR beta chain and its context. Categorization into cohorts depended on clinical history that participants reported. The sample is drawn from a study of blood T cell repertoires in COVID-19. The overall study: Acute and convalescent COVID-19 specimens originated in the United States, Italy and Spain. T cells, B-cell-depleted T cells, or PBMCs provided the cDNA or gDNA that served as material.

This table comes from immunoSEQ multiplex PCR, and its TCRdb copy is limited to in-frame clones, with some not included. The table lists roughly 430,000 clones, approximately 86% of them singletons. Unmatched junction bases numbered 6, after V lost 2 bases and J lost 0 bases. Germline loops: CDR1 MDHEN, CDR2 SYDVKM. This CDR3 spans 17 amino acids. The rearrangement uses TRBV28 and TRBJ1-3, with 8 bases identical to TRBD1. The TCR was taken from a woman aged 40 to 49 with acute COVID-19. The sample comprised PBMCs or T cells enriched from blood (not recorded which). The CDR3 loop is CASSLPPGQVSGNTIYF. CDR3 nucleotides: TGTGCCAGCAGTTTACCCCCGGGACAGGTCTCTGGAAACACCATATATTTT.